The sequence of this TCR beta chain was determined in a study of T cells in Graves' hyperthyroidism and ophthalmopathy. Amplified TCR beta CDR3 regions came from RNA transcripts. The primer set for the first-round RT-PCR of the TCR CDR3 was HTBI. Each CDR3 protein gets one entry after TCRdb re-called the multiplex PCR reads with MiXCR. The sample includes nearly 750,000 distinct CDR3 sequences, about 35% seen only once; the top ten take less than 35%. When ophthalmopathy did not progress within 18 months, Graves' hyperthyroidism was considered stable. The PBMCs had their origin in less than 13 ml of fresh peripheral blood. This clonotype was counted many times. Its antigen is as yet unknown. Notes on the study in general: Ophthalmopathy stood apart from stable hyperthyroidism in a 13 V-J model. Most clonotypes that expanded in the thyroid above 0.001 also showed up in blood.

The specimen sequenced was blood. This TCR came from a woman aged 40 to 50 with Graves' hyperthyroidism.

Written as DNA, the CDR3 is TGTGCCAGCAGCCAGTCCATTACCGGGGAGCTGTTTTTT. Residues: CASSQSITGELFF. The chain joins TRBV7-3 to TRBJ2-2; D uncertain. The CDR3 loop spans 13 amino acids. Trimming took 5 bases from V and 5 from J, leaving 9 bases between them. Germline CDR1 reads SGHTA; CDR2 reads FQGTGA.